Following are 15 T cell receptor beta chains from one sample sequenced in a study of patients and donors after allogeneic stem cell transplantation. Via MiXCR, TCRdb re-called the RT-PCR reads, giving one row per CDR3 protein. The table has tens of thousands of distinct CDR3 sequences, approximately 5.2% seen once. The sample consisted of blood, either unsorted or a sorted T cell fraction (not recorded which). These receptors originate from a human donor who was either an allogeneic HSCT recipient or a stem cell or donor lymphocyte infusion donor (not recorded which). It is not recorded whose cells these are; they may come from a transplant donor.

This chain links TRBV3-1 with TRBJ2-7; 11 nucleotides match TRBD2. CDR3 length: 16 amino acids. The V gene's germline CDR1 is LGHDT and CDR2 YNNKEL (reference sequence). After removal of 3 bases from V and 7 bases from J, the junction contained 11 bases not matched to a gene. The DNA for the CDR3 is TGTGCCAGCAGCCAGGTTCTAGCGGGAGGCGGGGAAGAGCAGTACTTC. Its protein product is CASSQVLAGGGEEQYF.

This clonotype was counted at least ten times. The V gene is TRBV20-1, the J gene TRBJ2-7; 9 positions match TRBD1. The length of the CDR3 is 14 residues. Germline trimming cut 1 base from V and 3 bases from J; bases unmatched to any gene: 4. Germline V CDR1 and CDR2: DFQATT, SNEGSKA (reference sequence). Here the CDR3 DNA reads TGCAGTGCTAGAGTGACAGGGGGATTCTACGAGCAGTACTTC. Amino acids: CSARVTGGFYEQYF.

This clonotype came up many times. The CDR3 region is CASSQGVSNTGELFF. The CDR3 DNA is TGTGCCAGCAGCCAAGGGGTCTCGAACACCGGGGAGCTGTTTTTT. The gene calls are TRBV7-2 and TRBJ2-2; a weak D match, TRBD1 (5 bases). Germline CDR1 is SGHTA and CDR2 is FQGNSA. The length of the CDR3 is 15 residues. Trimming removed 5 bases at V and 0 bases at J, with 10 bases between.

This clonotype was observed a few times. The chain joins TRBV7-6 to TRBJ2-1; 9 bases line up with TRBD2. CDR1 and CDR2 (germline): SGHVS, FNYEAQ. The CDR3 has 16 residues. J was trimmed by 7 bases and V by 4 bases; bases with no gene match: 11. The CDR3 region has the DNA TGTGCCAGCAGCTCGACCGGGACTAGCAATTTGAATGAGCAGTTCTTC. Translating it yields CASSSTGTSNLNEQFF.

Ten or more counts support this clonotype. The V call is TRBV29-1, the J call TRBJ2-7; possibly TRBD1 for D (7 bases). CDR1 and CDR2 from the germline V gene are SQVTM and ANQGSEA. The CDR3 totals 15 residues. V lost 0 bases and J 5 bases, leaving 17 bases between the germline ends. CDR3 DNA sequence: TGCAGCGTTGAAGATGGGGGGCGACAGGGTAACGAGCAGTACTTC. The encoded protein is CSVEDGGRQGNEQYF.

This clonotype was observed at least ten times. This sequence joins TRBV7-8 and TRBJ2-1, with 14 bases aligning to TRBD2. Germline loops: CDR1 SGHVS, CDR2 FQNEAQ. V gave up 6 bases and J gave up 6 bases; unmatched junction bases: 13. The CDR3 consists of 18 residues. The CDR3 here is CASRQRTSGRIIGNEQFF. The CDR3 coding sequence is TGTGCCAGCAGGCAGCGGACTAGCGGGAGGATTATAGGCAATGAGCAGTTCTTC.

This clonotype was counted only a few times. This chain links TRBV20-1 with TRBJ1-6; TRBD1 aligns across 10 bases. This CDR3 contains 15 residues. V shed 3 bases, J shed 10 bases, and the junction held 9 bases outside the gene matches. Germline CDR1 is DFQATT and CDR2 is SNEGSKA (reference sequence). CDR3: CSARPPGQGLSPLHF. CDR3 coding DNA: TGCAGTGCTAGGCCCCCGGGACAGGGGCTATCACCCCTCCACTTT.

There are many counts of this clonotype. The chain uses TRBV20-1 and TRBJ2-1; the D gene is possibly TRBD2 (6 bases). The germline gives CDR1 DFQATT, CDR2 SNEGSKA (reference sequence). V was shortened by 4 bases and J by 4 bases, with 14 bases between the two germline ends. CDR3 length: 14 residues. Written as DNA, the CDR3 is TGCAGTGCTACCGGGACTCCGGGTTACAATGAGCAGTTCTTC. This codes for CSATGTPGYNEQFF.

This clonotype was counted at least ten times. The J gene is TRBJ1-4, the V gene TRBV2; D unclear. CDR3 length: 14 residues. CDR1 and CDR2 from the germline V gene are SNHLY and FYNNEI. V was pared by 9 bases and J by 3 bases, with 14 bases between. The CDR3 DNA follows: TGTGCCAGTAAACTCCGGGATTCTAATGAAAAACTGTTTTTT. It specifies CASKLRDSNEKLFF.

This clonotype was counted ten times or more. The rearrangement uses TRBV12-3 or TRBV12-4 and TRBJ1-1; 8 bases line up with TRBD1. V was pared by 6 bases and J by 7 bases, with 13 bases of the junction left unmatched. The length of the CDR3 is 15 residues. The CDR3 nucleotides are TGTGCCAGCAGCGCAGGGGGCAATTCCCTATTTGAAGCTTTCTTT. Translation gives CASSAGGNSLFEAFF.

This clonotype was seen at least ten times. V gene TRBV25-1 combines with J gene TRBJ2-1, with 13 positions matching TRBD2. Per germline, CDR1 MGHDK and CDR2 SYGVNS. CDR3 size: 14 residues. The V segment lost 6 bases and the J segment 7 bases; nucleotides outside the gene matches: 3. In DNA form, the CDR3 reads TGTGCCAGCAGACTAGCGGGGGGGCAGAATGAGCAGTTCTTC. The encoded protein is CASRLAGGQNEQFF.

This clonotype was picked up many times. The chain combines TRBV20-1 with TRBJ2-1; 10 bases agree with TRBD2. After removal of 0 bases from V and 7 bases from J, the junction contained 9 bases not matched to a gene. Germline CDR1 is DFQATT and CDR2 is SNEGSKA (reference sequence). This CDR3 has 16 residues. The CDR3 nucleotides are TGCAGTGCTAGAGATAGCGGGAGGCCCCTCGGGAATGAGCAGTTCTTC. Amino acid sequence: CSARDSGRPLGNEQFF.

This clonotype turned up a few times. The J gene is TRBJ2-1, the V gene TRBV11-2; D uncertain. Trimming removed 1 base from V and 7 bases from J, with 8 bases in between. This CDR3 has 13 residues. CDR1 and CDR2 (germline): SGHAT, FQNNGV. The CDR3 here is CASSLARDNEQFF. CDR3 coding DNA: TGTGCCAGCAGCTTAGCACGAGATAATGAGCAGTTCTTC.

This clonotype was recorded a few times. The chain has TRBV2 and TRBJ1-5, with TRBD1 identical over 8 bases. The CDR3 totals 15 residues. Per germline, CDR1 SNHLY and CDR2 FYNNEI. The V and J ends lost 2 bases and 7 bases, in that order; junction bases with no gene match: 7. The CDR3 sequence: CASSEQLQGEQPQHF. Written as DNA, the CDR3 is TGTGCCAGCAGTGAACAGTTACAGGGGGAGCAGCCCCAGCATTTT.

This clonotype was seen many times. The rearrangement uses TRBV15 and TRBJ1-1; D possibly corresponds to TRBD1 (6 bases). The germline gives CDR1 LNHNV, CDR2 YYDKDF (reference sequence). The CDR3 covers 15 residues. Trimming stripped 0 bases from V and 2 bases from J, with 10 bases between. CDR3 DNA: TGTGCCACCAGCAGAGAAAAGGGGGTAAACACTGAAGCTTTCTTT. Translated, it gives CATSREKGVNTEAFF.